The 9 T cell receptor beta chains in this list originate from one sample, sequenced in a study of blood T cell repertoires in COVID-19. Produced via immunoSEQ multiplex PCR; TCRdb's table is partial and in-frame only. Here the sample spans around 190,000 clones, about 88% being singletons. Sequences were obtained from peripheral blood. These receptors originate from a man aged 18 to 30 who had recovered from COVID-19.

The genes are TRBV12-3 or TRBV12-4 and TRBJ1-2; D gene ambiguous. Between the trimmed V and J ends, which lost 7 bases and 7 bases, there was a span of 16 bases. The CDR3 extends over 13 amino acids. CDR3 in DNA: TGTGCCAGCACCCCCCGGGAGTGGAGTGGCTACACCTTC. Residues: CASTPREWSGYTF.

CDR3 loop: CASSPGTLFTDTQYF. In nucleotides, the CDR3 is TGTGCCAGTAGTCCCGGGACACTATTCACAGATACGCAGTATTTT. The chain couples TRBV19 to TRBJ2-3; weak D call: TRBD1 (6 bases). The V gene lost 5 bases and the J gene lost 2 bases, with 14 bases spanning the gap. This CDR3 spans 15 amino acids. Per the germline V gene, CDR1 is LNHDA and CDR2 is SQIVND (reference sequence).

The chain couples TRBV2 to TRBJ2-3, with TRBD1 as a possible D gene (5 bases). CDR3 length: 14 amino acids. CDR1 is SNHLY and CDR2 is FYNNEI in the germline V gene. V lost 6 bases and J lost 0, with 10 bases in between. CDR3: CASSPDTSTDTQYF. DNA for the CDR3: TGTGCCAGCAGCCCGGACACAAGCACAGATACGCAGTATTTT.

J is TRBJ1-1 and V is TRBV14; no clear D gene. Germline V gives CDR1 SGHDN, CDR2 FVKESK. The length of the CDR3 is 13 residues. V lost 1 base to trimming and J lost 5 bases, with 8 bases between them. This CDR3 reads CASSQVAVTEAFF. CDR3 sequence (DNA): TGTGCCAGCAGCCAAGTTGCAGTAACTGAAGCTTTCTTT.

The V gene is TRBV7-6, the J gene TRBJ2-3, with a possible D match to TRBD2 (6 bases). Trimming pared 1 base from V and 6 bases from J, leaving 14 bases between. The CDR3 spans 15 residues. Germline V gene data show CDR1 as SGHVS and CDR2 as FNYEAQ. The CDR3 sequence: CASSLVAGRSDTQYF. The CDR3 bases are TGTGCCAGCAGCTTAGTGGCGGGACGGTCTGATACGCAGTATTTT.

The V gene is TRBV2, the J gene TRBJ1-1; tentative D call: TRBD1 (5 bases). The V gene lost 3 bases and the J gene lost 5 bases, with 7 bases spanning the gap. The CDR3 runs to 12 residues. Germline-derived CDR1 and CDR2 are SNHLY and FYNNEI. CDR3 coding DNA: TGTGCCAGCAGTGACCAGGGAACTGAAGCTTTCTTT. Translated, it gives CASSDQGTEAFF.

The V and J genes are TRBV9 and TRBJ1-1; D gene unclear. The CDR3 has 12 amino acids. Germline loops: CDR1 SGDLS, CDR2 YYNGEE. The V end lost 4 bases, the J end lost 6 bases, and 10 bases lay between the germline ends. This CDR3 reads CASSPNGPEAFF. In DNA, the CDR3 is TGTGCCAGCAGCCCCAATGGGCCTGAAGCTTTCTTT.

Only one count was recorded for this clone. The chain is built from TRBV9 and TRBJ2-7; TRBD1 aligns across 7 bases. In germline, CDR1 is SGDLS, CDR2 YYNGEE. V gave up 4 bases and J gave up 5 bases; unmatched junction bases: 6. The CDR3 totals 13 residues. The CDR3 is CASSLTGYHEQYF. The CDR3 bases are TGTGCCAGCAGCCTGACAGGGTACCACGAGCAGTACTTC.

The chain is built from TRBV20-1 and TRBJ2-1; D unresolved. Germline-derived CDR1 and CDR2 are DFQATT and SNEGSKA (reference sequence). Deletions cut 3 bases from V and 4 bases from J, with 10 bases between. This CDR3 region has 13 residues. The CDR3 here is CSASGSWYNEQFF. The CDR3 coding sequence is TGCAGTGCTAGTGGTAGCTGGTACAATGAGCAGTTCTTC.